This T cell receptor beta chain was profiled in a study of blood T cell repertoires in COVID-19. This CDR3 spans 13 amino acids. The germline CDR1 and CDR2 sequences are MNHEY and SVGAGI. Trimming took 0 bases from V and 6 from J, leaving 8 bases between them. The data were produced by immunoSEQ multiplex PCR, yet TCRdb's version contains in-frame clones alone and is incomplete. The data show over 150,000 clones, approximately 83% seen once. Material for sequencing was peripheral blood. The chain is built from TRBV6-5 and TRBJ1-2, with a possible D match to TRBD1 (5 bases). This receptor was obtained from a woman aged 60 to 75 with acute or convalescent COVID-19. CDR3 nucleotide sequence: TGTGCCAGCAGTTACTCCGCCAGGGATGGCTACACCTTC. It specifies CASSYSARDGYTF.